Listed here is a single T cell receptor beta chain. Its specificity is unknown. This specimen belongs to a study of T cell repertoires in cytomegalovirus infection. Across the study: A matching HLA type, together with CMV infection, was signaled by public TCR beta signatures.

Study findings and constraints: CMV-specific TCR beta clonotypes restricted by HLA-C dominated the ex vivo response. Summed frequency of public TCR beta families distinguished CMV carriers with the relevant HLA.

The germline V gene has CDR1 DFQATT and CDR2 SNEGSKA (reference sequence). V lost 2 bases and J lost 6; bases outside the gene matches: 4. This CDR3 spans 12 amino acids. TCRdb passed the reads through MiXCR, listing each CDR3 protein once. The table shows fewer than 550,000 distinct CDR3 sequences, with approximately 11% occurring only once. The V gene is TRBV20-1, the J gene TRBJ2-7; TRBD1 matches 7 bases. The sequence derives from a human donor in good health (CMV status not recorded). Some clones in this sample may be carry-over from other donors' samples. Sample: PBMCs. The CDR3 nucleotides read TGCAGTGCTAGATTACAGGGGATCGAGCAGTACTTC. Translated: CSARLQGIEQYF.